Shown below are 28 T cell receptor beta chains from a single sample sequenced in a study of blood T cell repertoires in COVID-19. Produced via immunoSEQ multiplex PCR; TCRdb's table is partial and in-frame only. The table includes 150,000 to 200,000 clones, 89% detected once. The sample comprised peripheral blood. These receptors all come from a man between 18 and 29 years old who had recovered from COVID-19.

This chain links TRBV18 with TRBJ1-5, with TRBD1 identical over 9 bases. Germline V CDR1 and CDR2: KGHSH, LQKENI. Germline trimming cut 2 bases from V and 3 bases from J; bases unmatched to any gene: 2. The CDR3 extends over 15 amino acids. The CDR3 DNA reads TGTGCCAGCTCACCAGGGACAGGGCTCAATCAGCCCCAGCATTTT. This gives the protein CASSPGTGLNQPQHF.

This chain connects TRBV7-2 to TRBJ1-1; tentative D call: TRBD1 (6 bases). V lost 6 bases to trimming and J lost 0 bases, with 20 bases between them. Germline loops: CDR1 SGHTA, CDR2 FQGNSA. This CDR3 comprises 17 residues. CDR3 region: CASRQLGQYVMNTEAFF. CDR3 nucleotides: TGTGCCAGCAGGCAACTAGGACAGTATGTAATGAACACTGAAGCTTTCTTT.

The chain employs TRBV6-2 or TRBV6-3 and TRBJ1-1; 9 bases map to TRBD1. With V trimmed by 5 bases and J by 3 bases, 7 bases remained unmatched. This CDR3 has 15 amino acids. Germline V gene sequence: CDR1 MNHEY, CDR2 SVGEGT. The CDR3 DNA sequence: TGTGCCAGCAGTCGCCCACAGGGGGCGTACACTGAAGCTTTCTTT. This codes for CASSRPQGAYTEAFF.

The gene calls are TRBV2 and TRBJ1-5; maybe TRBD1 (5 bases). This CDR3 contains 14 residues. V was clipped by 6 bases and J by 0 bases, with 9 bases between them. Germline CDR1 and CDR2: SNHLY and FYNNEI. CDR3 in DNA: TGTGCCAGCAGGCAGGGTAATAGCAATCAGCCCCAGCATTTT. Translating it yields CASRQGNSNQPQHF.

V gene TRBV5-1 combines with J gene TRBJ1-3; 9 positions agree with TRBD1. Germline CDR1 and CDR2: SGHRS and YFSETQ. The V and J ends lost 4 bases and 5 bases, in that order; junction bases with no gene match: 7. The CDR3 length is 15 residues. The chain's CDR3 is CASSNEQGARNTIYF. The CDR3 DNA reads TGCGCCAGCAGCAACGAACAGGGGGCGAGAAACACCATATATTTT.

The rearrangement links TRBV19 to TRBJ2-1; 11 bases line up with TRBD2. The CDR3 is made up of 18 amino acids. Germline-derived CDR1 and CDR2 are LNHDA and SQIVND (reference sequence). V lost 5 bases, J lost 2 bases, and 11 bases stayed unmatched. The CDR3 nucleotides read TGTGCCAGTAGTGGCGCTAGCGGGAGGTCCAGCACCTACAATGAGCAGTTCTTC. Its translation: CASSGASGRSSTYNEQFF.

This clone is a singleton in its sample. V gene TRBV4-1 combines with J gene TRBJ1-1; D ambiguous. The CDR3 is 14 amino acids. Germline V gives CDR1 MGHRA, CDR2 YSYEKL. V was pared by 1 base and J by 2 bases, with 8 bases between. The CDR3 is CASSQVRDNTEAFF. The CDR3 DNA reads as TGCGCCAGCAGCCAAGTTCGGGATAACACTGAAGCTTTCTTT.

The chain combines TRBV3-1 (or the pseudogene TRBV3-2) with TRBJ2-3, with 11 bases aligning to TRBD1. This CDR3 has 17 residues. CDR1 is LGHDT and CDR2 is YNNKEL in the germline V gene (reference sequence). The ends lost 2 bases at V and 3 bases at J; junction bases unmatched: 7. The CDR3, as DNA: TGTGCCAGCAGCCAACCTTCGCGGGACAGGGGGACAGATACGCAGTATTTT. Residues: CASSQPSRDRGTDTQYF.

The chain has TRBV7-3 and TRBJ2-3; 8 nucleotides match TRBD2. This CDR3 contains 17 residues. Looked up from germline, CDR1 is SGHTA and CDR2 is FQGTGA. The junction had 15 bases not matched to a gene; V was cut back by 6 bases and J by 4 bases. The chain's CDR3 is CASRPYASGRSADTQYF. The CDR3 DNA sequence: TGTGCCAGCAGGCCCTACGCCAGCGGGAGATCCGCAGATACGCAGTATTTT.

In this sample, this clone turned up once. V and J are TRBV4-3 and TRBJ1-2; D possibly corresponds to TRBD1 (5 bases). This CDR3 spans 14 amino acids. Looked up from germline, CDR1 is LGHNA and CDR2 is YSLEER. V was trimmed by 0 bases and J by 2 bases, leaving 7 bases between them. DNA for the CDR3: TGCGCCAGCAGCCAAGATGCAGGGAACTATGGCTACACCTTC. It translates to CASSQDAGNYGYTF.

The table lists this clone with a count of one. The chain links TRBV6-6 to TRBJ2-7; 9 nucleotides align to TRBD2. V dropped 7 bases and J dropped 4; count of bases not matched to a gene: 11. The V gene's germline CDR1 is MNHNY and CDR2 SVGAGI (reference sequence). The CDR3 covers 15 residues. CDR3 loop: CASNKGGGRVYEQYF. The CDR3 bases are TGTGCCAGCAACAAAGGGGGCGGGAGGGTGTACGAGCAGTACTTC.

V usage is TRBV7-3 and J usage is TRBJ2-5; maybe TRBD1 (5 bases). Germline V CDR1 and CDR2: SGHTA, FQGTGA. Trimming removed 6 bases from V and 4 bases from J, with 21 bases in between. The CDR3 covers 16 residues. CDR3 sequence: CASRSGLSGARETQYF. The CDR3 DNA is TGTGCCAGCAGGTCCGGCTTGAGTGGGGCGCGAGAGACCCAGTACTTC.

The chain carries TRBV27 and TRBJ1-5, with D possibly matching TRBD1 (6 bases). The length of the CDR3 is 16 residues. Looked up from germline, CDR1 is MNHEY and CDR2 is SMNVEV (reference sequence). Trimming cost V 6 bases and J 7 bases, with 22 bases left between them. CDR3 sequence reads: CASSPSDRTVWQPQHF. In nucleotides, the CDR3 is TGTGCCAGCAGCCCCTCCGACAGGACGGTATGGCAGCCCCAGCATTTT.

This clone was seen only once. The chain recombines TRBV6-5 with TRBJ2-7; weak D call: TRBD1 (6 bases). CDR1 and CDR2 (germline): MNHEY, SVGAGI. V was trimmed by 7 bases and J by 0 bases, leaving 7 bases between them. The CDR3 runs 12 residues. The CDR3 loop is CASTDSSYEQYF. DNA for the CDR3: TGTGCCAGCACGGACAGCTCCTACGAGCAGTACTTC.

The table lists this clone with a count of one. The chain combines TRBV20-1 with TRBJ1-1; TRBD1 is a possible D gene (6 bases). The CDR3 loop spans 16 amino acids. Germline V gene lookup returns CDR1 DFQATT and CDR2 SNEGSKA (reference sequence). V shed 3 bases and J shed 0 bases, with 17 bases lying between them. CDR3 sequence: CSASQTAGAVNTEAFF. In DNA form, the CDR3 reads TGCAGTGCTAGTCAGACGGCAGGGGCTGTGAACACTGAAGCTTTCTTT.

The rearrangement uses TRBV6-5 and TRBJ1-5; D gene unclear. The CDR3 runs 14 residues. The germline V gene encodes CDR1 MNHEY and CDR2 SVGAGI. Trimming removed 5 bases at V and 3 bases at J, with 11 bases between. CDR3 sequence (DNA): TGTGCCAGCAGTAGACAACCTTTCAATCAGCCCCAGCATTTT. Amino acid sequence: CASSRQPFNQPQHF.

This clone was detected only once. The CDR3 coding sequence is TGTGCTAGTGGGGCGGGGATCACGAAGGAGACCCAGTACTTC. Amino acids: CASGAGITKETQYF. The J gene is TRBJ2-5, the V gene TRBV12-5, with a possible D match to TRBD2 (6 bases). Germline V CDR1 and CDR2: LGHNT, FRNRAP. This CDR3 spans 14 amino acids. V was pared by 6 bases and J by 5 bases, with 16 bases between. Based on the CDR3 plus reference TRBV12-5 and TRBJ2-5, the full variable domain is DARVTQTPRHKVTEMGQEVTMRCQPILGHNTVFWYRQTMMQGLELLAYFRNRAPLDDSGMPKDRFSAEMPDATLATLKIQPSEPRDSAVYFCASGAGITKETQYFGPGTRLLVL.

This clone is a singleton in its sample. At one end, the junction sequence differs from germline, possibly due to a read error. The J gene is TRBJ2-7, the V gene TRBV7-7; D is possibly TRBD2 (6 bases). The CDR3 contains 15 residues. CDR1 and CDR2 from the germline V gene are SSHAT and FNYEAQ (reference sequence). The CDR3 DNA follows: TGTGCTAGCAGCTTAGGGCGGGGACCCGGCTACGAGCAGTACTTC. It translates to CASSLGRGPGYEQYF.

V and J are TRBV9 and TRBJ2-7; 7 bases map to TRBD1. The trim removed 0 bases at V and 6 bases at J, leaving 3 bases unmatched. Germline CDR1 SGDLS, CDR2 YYNGEE. The CDR3 has 13 residues. CDR3 DNA: TGTGCCAGCAGCGTAGGAGGGGGCTCCGAGCAGTACTTC. Translated: CASSVGGGSEQYF.

The chain has TRBV27 and TRBJ2-7, with D possibly matching TRBD2 (7 bases). V was cut by 5 bases and J by 0 bases, with 17 bases left in between. Germline assignment: CDR1 MNHEY and CDR2 SMNVEV (reference sequence). The CDR3 consists of 16 residues. This CDR3 reads CASSPWGGPSSYEQYF. The CDR3 nucleotides are TGTGCCAGCAGTCCCTGGGGGGGCCCTTCCTCCTACGAGCAGTACTTC.

This chain links TRBV7-6 with TRBJ2-7; 10 nucleotides agree with TRBD2. The V and J ends lost 4 bases and 4 bases, in that order; junction bases with no gene match: 1. CDR1 and CDR2 (germline): SGHVS, FNYEAQ. This CDR3 comprises 13 residues. This chain's CDR3 is CASSSTSGYEQYF. The CDR3, as DNA: TGTGCCAGCAGCTCGACTAGCGGGTACGAGCAGTACTTC.

The chain is built from TRBV10-3 and TRBJ1-1, with D uncertain. The CDR3 sequence is 15 residues long. V was pared by 0 bases and J by 5 bases, with 13 bases between. CDR1 and CDR2 from the germline V gene are ENHRY and SYGVKD. The CDR3 DNA reads as TGTGCCATCAGTGAGTCGGATCTCGGGGAAACTGAAGCTTTCTTT. It is translated as CAISESDLGETEAFF.

This clone was seen a single time. CDR3 sequence reads: CSVELAGGSYEQYF. CDR3 in DNA: TGCAGCGTTGAACTAGCGGGAGGCTCCTACGAGCAGTACTTC. The V gene is TRBV29-1, the J gene TRBJ2-7, with 11 bases fitting TRBD2. Germline lookup yields CDR1 SQVTM and CDR2 ANQGSEA. The ends lost 2 bases at V and 0 bases at J; junction bases unmatched: 0. CDR3 length equals 14 residues.

The V gene is TRBV27, the J gene TRBJ1-3; TRBD1 is a possible D gene (5 bases). V shed 0 bases and J shed 4 bases, with 10 bases lying between them. The CDR3 is 15 amino acids. Germline V CDR1 and CDR2: MNHEY, SMNVEV (reference sequence). CDR3 DNA sequence: TGTGCCAGCAGTTTATCAGGGGCGCCAGGAAACACCATATATTTT. Protein sequence: CASSLSGAPGNTIYF.

This clone was detected once. The chain links TRBV20-1 to TRBJ2-7; D unresolved. V dropped 6 bases and J dropped 2 bases, with 8 bases sitting between them. The CDR3 has 11 residues. Germline V gene data show CDR1 as DFQATT and CDR2 as SNEGSKA (reference sequence). The CDR3 DNA reads TGCAGTGCGCAGGCGACCTACGAGCAGTACTTC. Amino acids: CSAQATYEQYF.

The table lists this clone with a count of one. This chain uses TRBV4-1 with TRBJ2-3; 9 nucleotides line up with TRBD2. V gave up 4 bases and J gave up 3 bases; unmatched junction bases: 17. Per the germline V gene, CDR1 is MGHRA and CDR2 is YSYEKL. The length of the CDR3 is 19 residues. CDR3 in DNA: TGCGCCAGCAGCCGGGGACTAGCTACTAGGTTGGTTAGGACAGATACGCAGTATTTT. This codes for CASSRGLATRLVRTDTQYF.

The genes are TRBV7-9 and TRBJ1-2; D might be TRBD1 (6 bases). CDR1 and CDR2 from the germline V gene are SEHNR and FQNEAQ (reference sequence). The CDR3 totals 16 residues. Trimming pared 8 bases from V and 8 bases from J, leaving 27 bases between. Here the CDR3 reads CASSQEQGKQSGGYTF. CDR3 nucleotides: TGTGCCAGCTCCCAGGAGCAGGGGAAACAATCGGGAGGCTACACCTTC. The full variable domain, in which reference TRBV7-9 and TRBJ1-2 provide the parts outside the CDR3, is DTGVSQNPRHKITKRGQNVTFRCDPISEHNRLYWYRQTLGQGPEFLTYFQNEAQLEKSRLLSDRFSAERPKGSFSTLEIQRTEQGDSAMYLCASSQEQGKQSGGYTFGSGTRLTVV.

This chain joins TRBV28 and TRBJ2-2, with 9 nucleotides matching TRBD1. The CDR3 is 15 residues long. The germline V gene encodes CDR1 MDHEN and CDR2 SYDVKM. After removal of 4 bases from V and 4 bases from J, the junction contained 4 bases not matched to a gene. The CDR3 DNA reads TGTGCCAGCAGTTCCACAGGGGGCAGCACCGGGGAGCTGTTTTTT. Its translation is CASSSTGGSTGELFF.